The 17 T cell receptor beta chains below were found in one sample sequenced in a study of brain T cells in children with intractable seizures. Profiling relied on immunoSEQ multiplex PCR, and the TCRdb table lists in-frame clones only, not all of them. The table records roughly 80,000 clones, roughly 91% of them present only once. The sample was peripheral blood, taken at surgery. The receptor set was obtained from a boy in the first two years of life with tuberous sclerosis and intractable seizures.

The V call is TRBV3-1 (or the pseudogene TRBV3-2), the J call TRBJ1-4; no reliable D call. CDR1 LGHDT and CDR2 YNNKEL come from the germline V gene (reference sequence). This CDR3 is built from 15 residues. With 0 bases removed from V and 3 bases from J, the gap between germline ends came to 8 bases. Here the CDR3 DNA reads TGTGCCAGCAGCCAAGACTCTGGAGCTAATGAAAAACTGTTTTTT. Its protein product is CASSQDSGANEKLFF.

The CDR3 reads CASSSRLAGDTQYF. The CDR3 DNA sequence: TGTGCCAGCAGCTCTCGACTAGCGGGGGATACGCAGTATTTT. The genes are TRBV5-4 and TRBJ2-3; 11 nucleotides line up with TRBD2. The CDR3 is 14 residues long. Germline V gene lookup returns CDR1 SGHNT and CDR2 YYREEE (reference sequence). With V trimmed by 3 bases and J by 6 bases, 3 bases remained unmatched.

The chain recombines TRBV27 with TRBJ2-1, with D uncertain. Germline CDR1 reads MNHEY; CDR2 reads SMNVEV (reference sequence). This CDR3 contains 11 residues. The V and J ends lost 4 bases and 11 bases respectively, with 9 bases between them. The DNA for the CDR3 is TGTGCCAGCAGTTCCGGACGGCAGCAGTTCTTC. Its protein is CASSSGRQQFF.

CDR3 region: CASSLGPSYNEQFF. The CDR3 coding sequence is TGTGCCAGCAGCTTAGGCCCATCTTACAATGAGCAGTTCTTC. The chain uses TRBV7-6 and TRBJ2-1; D gene uncertain. The CDR3 is 14 residues long. CDR1 and CDR2 (germline): SGHVS, FNYEAQ. The germline V and J ends were trimmed by 1 base and 4 bases, with 8 bases remaining between them. The entire variable domain, with the rest obtained from reference TRBV7-6 and TRBJ2-1, is as follows: GAGVSQSPRYKVTKRGQDVALRCDPISGHVSLYWYRQALGQGPEFLTYFNYEAQQDKSGLPNDRFSAERPEGSISTLTIQRTEQRDSAMYRCASSLGPSYNEQFFGPGTRLTVL.

As to this clone: Distinct nucleotide sequences in the sample also encode this CDR3. The V gene is TRBV3-1 (or the pseudogene TRBV3-2), the J gene TRBJ1-1, with D possibly being TRBD1 (5 bases). Germline CDR1 reads LGHDT; CDR2 reads YNNKEL (reference sequence). CDR3 length: 16 residues. The V and J ends lost 4 bases and 0 bases respectively, with 15 bases between them. CDR3 amino acids: CASSRDRGRMNTEAFF. The CDR3 DNA is TGTGCCAGCAGCCGCGACCGGGGACGCATGAACACTGAAGCTTTCTTT.

This chain connects TRBV5-1 to TRBJ2-7; TRBD1 aligns across 8 bases. The CDR3 consists of 12 residues. Unmatched junction bases numbered 3, after V lost 3 bases and J lost 7 bases. Germline assignment: CDR1 SGHRS and CDR2 YFSETQ. CDR3 in DNA: TGCGCCAGCAGCTGGACAGGGCAAGAGCAGTACTTC. It encodes CASSWTGQEQYF.

V is TRBV10-2 and J is TRBJ2-3; 7 bases are shared with TRBD2. CDR1 is WSHSY, CDR2 SAAADI, per germline. This CDR3 comprises 17 residues. J was trimmed by 4 bases and V by 4 bases; bases with no gene match: 14. DNA for the CDR3: TGCGCCAGCAGTGGCCCCTCGGGGGAGCGGGAATCAGATACGCAGTATTTT. Its protein product is CASSGPSGERESDTQYF.

The chain links TRBV30 to TRBJ2-5; the match to TRBD2 covers 9 bases. J lost 4 bases, V lost 5 bases, and 8 bases had no gene match. Germline V gene lookup returns CDR1 GTSNPN and CDR2 SVGIG (reference sequence). The CDR3 is 14 residues long. The CDR3 sequence: CAWRGRGGLETQYF. As DNA, the CDR3 is TGTGCCTGGCGGGGGCGGGGGGGCCTAGAGACCCAGTACTTC. The entire variable domain, with the rest obtained from reference TRBV30 and TRBJ2-5, is as follows: SQTIHQWPATLVQPVGSPLSLECTVEGTSNPNLYWYRQAAGRGLQLLFYSVGIGQISSEVPQNLSASRPQDRQFILSSKKLLLSDSGFYLCAWRGRGGLETQYFGPGTRLLVL.

The chain couples TRBV6-5 to TRBJ1-3; D is possibly TRBD1 (6 bases). With 0 bases removed from V and 0 bases from J, the gap between germline ends came to 9 bases. The CDR3 runs 16 residues. Germline V gives CDR1 MNHEY, CDR2 SVGAGI. The CDR3 nucleotides are TGTGCCAGCAGTTACTCACAGGGCTACTCTGGAAACACCATATATTTT. This gives the protein CASSYSQGYSGNTIYF.

This clone is a singleton in its sample. In nucleotides, the CDR3 is TGTGCCAGCAGCTCGGGGGAGGTAGATACGCAGTATTTT. Protein sequence: CASSSGEVDTQYF. The V and J genes are TRBV5-6 and TRBJ2-3, with a tentative D call TRBD2 (6 bases). Germline V gene sequence: CDR1 SGHDT, CDR2 YYEEEE. CDR3 length: 13 amino acids. Trimming left V 3 bases short and J 5 bases short, with 10 bases between.

This chain uses TRBV7-8 with TRBJ1-5; 7 positions agree with TRBD1. The V gene end was trimmed by 1 base and the J gene end by 6 bases; junction bases not matched to a gene: 12. CDR3 length: 17 amino acids. Germline V gives CDR1 SGHVS, CDR2 FQNEAQ. CDR3 sequence: CASSLVPGGVLSQPQHF. The DNA of the CDR3 is TGTGCCAGCAGCTTAGTACCAGGGGGGGTACTAAGTCAGCCCCAGCATTTT.

The chain recombines TRBV29-1 with TRBJ1-1; TRBD1 might be the D (5 bases). Germline CDR1 and CDR2: SQVTM and ANQGSEA. The CDR3 has 15 residues. Trimming left V 6 bases short and J 1 base short, with 18 bases between. The CDR3 DNA is TGCAGCGTCAACAGACCCGGGACGGAGAACACTGAAGCTTTCTTT. The encoded protein is CSVNRPGTENTEAFF. Using reference TRBV29-1 and TRBJ1-1 for the parts outside the CDR3, the full variable domain is SAVISQKPSRDICQRGTSLTIQCQVDSQVTMMFWYRQQPGQSLTLIATANQGSEATYESGFVIDKFPISRPNLTFSTLTVSNMSPEDSSIYLCSVNRPGTENTEAFFGQGTRLTVV.

The rearrangement joins TRBV4-2 to TRBJ2-7, with TRBD2 matching over 14 bases. Germline V CDR1 and CDR2: LGHNA, YNFKEQ. The CDR3 extends over 17 amino acids. V lost 0 bases and J lost 4; bases outside the gene matches: 5. The CDR3 reads CASSQDGTSGSGYEQYF. The CDR3 DNA is TGTGCCAGCAGCCAAGATGGGACTAGCGGGAGTGGGTACGAGCAGTACTTC.

This clone has just one count. The V and J genes are TRBV5-1 and TRBJ2-5; TRBD1 matches 9 bases. The CDR3 runs 15 residues. The ends lost 4 bases at V and 4 bases at J; junction bases unmatched: 8. Germline CDR1 SGHRS, CDR2 YFSETQ. CDR3 nucleotide sequence: TGCGCCAGCAGCCCGGGGACAGGGAGGGGAGAGACCCAGTACTTC. Residues: CASSPGTGRGETQYF. The variable domain in full, completed from reference TRBV5-1 and TRBJ2-5, reads KAGVTQTPRYLIKTRGQQVTLSCSPISGHRSVSWYQQTPGQGLQFLFEYFSETQRNKGNFPGRFSGRQFSNSRSEMNVSTLELGDSALYLCASSPGTGRGETQYFGPGTRLLVL.

The rearrangement uses TRBV12-2 and TRBJ1-6; the DNA was not used to check the table's D call, TRBD1. TRBV12-2 is a pseudogene locus. This CDR3 comprises 17 residues. CDR3 region: CASRFTPDSLYNSPLHF. The DNA for the CDR3 is TGTGCAAGTCGCTTCACCCCGGACAGCCTCTATAATTCACCCCTCCACTTT.

V gene TRBV18 combines with J gene TRBJ2-3; D is perhaps TRBD2 (5 bases). Trimming removed 0 bases at V and 11 bases at J, with 15 bases between. Germline CDR1 KGHSH, CDR2 LQKENI. This CDR3 is built from 14 residues. The CDR3 bases are TGTGCCAGCTCACCACCGTCAGCGGCTCAGGAGCAGTATTTT. Protein product: CASSPPSAAQEQYF. The full variable domain, its missing parts supplied by reference TRBV18 and TRBJ2-3, is NAGVMQNPRHLVRRRGQEARLRCSPMKGHSHVYWYRQLPEEGLKFMVYLQKENIIDESGMPKERFSAEFPKEGPSILRIQQVVRGDSAAYFCASSPPSAAQEQYFGPGTRLTVL.

CDR3 in amino acids: CSASTAGGPDEQFF. Written as DNA, the CDR3 is TGCAGTGCTAGTACAGCGGGGGGGCCAGATGAGCAGTTCTTC. The V gene is TRBV20-1, the J gene TRBJ2-1; 10 bases are a match to TRBD2. Germline CDR1 and CDR2: DFQATT and SNEGSKA (reference sequence). Germline trimming cut 3 bases from V and 8 bases from J; bases unmatched to any gene: 7. The length of the CDR3 is 14 residues.